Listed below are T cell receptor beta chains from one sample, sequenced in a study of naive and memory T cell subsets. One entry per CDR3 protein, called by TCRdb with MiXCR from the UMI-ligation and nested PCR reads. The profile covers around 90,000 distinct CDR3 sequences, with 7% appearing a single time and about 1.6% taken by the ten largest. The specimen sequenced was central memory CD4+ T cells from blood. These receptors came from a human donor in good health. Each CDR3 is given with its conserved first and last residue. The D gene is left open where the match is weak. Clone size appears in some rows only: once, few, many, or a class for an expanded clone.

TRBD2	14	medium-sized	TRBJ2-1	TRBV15	CATSRGTRTDEQFF	TGTGCCACCAGCAGAGGGACTAGAACCGATGAGCAGTTCTTC
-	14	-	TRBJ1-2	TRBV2	CASREGSGPYGYTF	TGTGCCAGCAGGGAAGGATCAGGACCCTATGGCTACACCTTC
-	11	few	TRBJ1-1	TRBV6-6	CASSSLFWAFF	TGTGCCAGCAGTTCTTTGTTCTGGGCTTTCTTT
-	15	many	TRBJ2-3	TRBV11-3	CASSPTGVSTDTQYF	TGTGCCAGCAGCCCTACCGGGGTAAGCACAGATACGCAGTATTTT
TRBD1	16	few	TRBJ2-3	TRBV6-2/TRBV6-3	CASSKDRGGWSDTQYF	TGTGCCAGCAGTAAGGACAGGGGAGGTTGGTCAGATACGCAGTATTTT
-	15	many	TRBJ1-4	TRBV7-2	CASRQPGKPNEKLFF	TGTGCCAGCAGGCAGCCCGGGAAACCCAATGAAAAACTGTTTTTT
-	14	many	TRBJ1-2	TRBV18	CASSPGRDPYGYTF	TGTGCCAGCTCACCAGGGAGGGACCCCTATGGCTACACCTTC
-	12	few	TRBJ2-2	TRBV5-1	CASTDDRGELFF	TGCGCCAGCACGGATGACAGGGGGGAGCTGTTTTTT
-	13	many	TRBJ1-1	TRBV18	CASSQGMNTEAFF	TGTGCCAGCTCACAGGGCATGAACACTGAAGCTTTCTTT
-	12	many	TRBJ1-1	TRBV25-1	CASSESPGEAFF	TGTGCCAGCAGTGAATCCCCGGGTGAAGCTTTCTTT
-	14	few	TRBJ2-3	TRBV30	CAWSVRAGVDTQYF	TGTGCCTGGAGTGTACGGGCAGGAGTTGATACGCAGTATTTT
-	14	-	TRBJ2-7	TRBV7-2	CASSPGTQKYEQYF	TGTGCCAGCAGCCCTGGGACTCAGAAGTACGAGCAGTACTTC
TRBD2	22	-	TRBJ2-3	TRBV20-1	CSARDPGGGTSGRFVPTDTQYF	TGCAGTGCTAGAGATCCGGGAGGGGGGACTAGCGGGAGATTCGTCCCCACAGATACGCAGTATTTT
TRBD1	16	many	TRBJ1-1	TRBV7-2	CASSLAGQGLVTEAFF	TGTGCCAGCAGCTTAGCGGGACAGGGGTTGGTCACTGAAGCTTTCTTT
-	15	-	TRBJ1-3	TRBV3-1	CASSRGRNSGNTIYF	TGTGCCAGCAGCCGGGGACGGAACTCTGGAAACACCATATATTTT
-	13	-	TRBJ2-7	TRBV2	CASNPFVSYEQYF	TGTGCCAGCAACCCGTTCGTCTCCTACGAGCAGTACTTC
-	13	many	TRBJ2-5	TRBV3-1	CASSHGGKETQYF	TGTGCCAGCAGCCACGGGGGAAAAGAGACCCAGTACTTC
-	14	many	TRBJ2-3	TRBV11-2	CASSYREDSDTQYF	TGTGCCAGCAGCTACAGGGAGGATAGCGATACGCAGTATTTT
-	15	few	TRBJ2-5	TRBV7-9	CASSSGATYQETQYF	TGTGCCAGCAGCTCAGGGGCCACGTACCAAGAGACCCAGTACTTC
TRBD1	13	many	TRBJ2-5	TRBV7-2	CASSDRVQETQYF	TGTGCCAGCAGCGACAGGGTTCAAGAGACCCAGTACTTC
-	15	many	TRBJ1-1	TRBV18	CASSLQGAGGTEAFF	TGTGCCAGCTCATTACAAGGCGCAGGCGGGACTGAAGCTTTCTTT
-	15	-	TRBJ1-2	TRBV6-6	CASSWTQTAGNGYTF	TGTGCCAGCAGTTGGACACAGACAGCCGGGAATGGCTACACCTTC
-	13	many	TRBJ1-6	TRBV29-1	CSVREGDISPLHF	TGCAGCGTTCGCGAGGGGGACATCTCACCCCTCCACTTT
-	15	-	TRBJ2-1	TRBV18	CASSPLVASYNEQFF	TGTGCCAGCTCACCTCTCGTAGCCTCCTACAATGAGCAGTTCTTC
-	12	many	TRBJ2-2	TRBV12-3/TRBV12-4	CASSLTGRELFF	TGTGCCAGCAGCCTCACGGGCCGGGAGCTGTTTTTT
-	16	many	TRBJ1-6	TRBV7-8	CASSLLPGQPTSPLHF	TGTGCCAGCAGCTTACTCCCGGGACAACCTACCTCACCCCTCCACTTT
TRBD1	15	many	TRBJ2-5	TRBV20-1	CSARVAGTGPETQYF	TGCAGTGCTAGAGTTGCCGGGACAGGGCCCGAGACCCAGTACTTC
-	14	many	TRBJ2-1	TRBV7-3	CASSLTGGNNEQFF	TGTGCCAGCAGCTTAACGGGGGGAAACAATGAGCAGTTCTTC
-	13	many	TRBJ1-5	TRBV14	CASSQGGRRPQHF	TGTGCCAGCAGCCAAGGAGGTCGGAGGCCCCAGCATTTT
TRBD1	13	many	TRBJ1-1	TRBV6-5	CASSLNRGRAAFF	TGTGCCAGCAGTCTAAACAGGGGGCGGGCAGCTTTCTTT
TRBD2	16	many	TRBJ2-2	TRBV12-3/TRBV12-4	CASRDRLAGNTGELFF	TGTGCCAGCAGGGACCGACTAGCGGGGAACACCGGGGAGCTGTTTTTT
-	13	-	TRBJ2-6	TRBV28	CASSRGKANVLTF	TGTGCCAGCAGCCGGGGCAAGGCCAACGTCCTGACTTTC
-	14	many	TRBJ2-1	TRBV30	CAWSRATKGNEQFF	TGTGCCTGGAGTCGGGCTACAAAGGGTAATGAGCAGTTCTTC
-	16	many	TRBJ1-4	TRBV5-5	CASSLSLTATNEKLFF	TGTGCCAGCAGCTTGTCATTAACTGCAACTAATGAAAAACTGTTTTTT
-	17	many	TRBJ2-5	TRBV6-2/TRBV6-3	CASSSTGVAGPRETQYF	TGTGCCAGCAGTTCCACCGGGGTAGCAGGGCCGAGGGAGACCCAGTACTTC
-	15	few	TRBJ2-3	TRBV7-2	CASSLDRVDGDTQYF	TGTGCCAGCAGCTTAGACCGGGTCGACGGAGATACGCAGTATTTT
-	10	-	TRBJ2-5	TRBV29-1	CSVNPETQYF	TGCAGCGTCAACCCGGAGACCCAGTACTTC
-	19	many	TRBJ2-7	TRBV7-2	CASSFRSSSLGGGNYEQYF	TGTGCCAGCAGCTTCCGTAGTAGCTCACTAGGGGGAGGAAACTACGAGCAGTACTTC
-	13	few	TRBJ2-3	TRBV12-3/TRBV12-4	CASSTSSTDTQYF	TGTGCCAGCTCCACCTCCAGCACAGATACGCAGTATTTT
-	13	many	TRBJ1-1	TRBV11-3	CASSFSQIAEAFF	TGTGCCAGCAGCTTTTCACAGATCGCTGAAGCTTTCTTT